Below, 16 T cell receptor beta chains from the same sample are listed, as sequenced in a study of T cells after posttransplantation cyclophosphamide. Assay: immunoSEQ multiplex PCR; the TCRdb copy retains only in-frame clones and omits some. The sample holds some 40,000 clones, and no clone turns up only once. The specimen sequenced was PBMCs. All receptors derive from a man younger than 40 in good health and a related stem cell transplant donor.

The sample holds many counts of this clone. Here the CDR3 reads CATSLLGEQFF. The CDR3 region has the DNA TGTGCCACCAGCTTACTGGGCGAGCAGTTCTTC. V is TRBV15 and J is TRBJ2-1; D remains unclear. The CDR3 has 11 amino acids. The ends were cut back, 5 bases at V and 10 bases at J, with 9 bases in the middle. Germline lookup yields CDR1 LNHNV and CDR2 YYDKDF (reference sequence).

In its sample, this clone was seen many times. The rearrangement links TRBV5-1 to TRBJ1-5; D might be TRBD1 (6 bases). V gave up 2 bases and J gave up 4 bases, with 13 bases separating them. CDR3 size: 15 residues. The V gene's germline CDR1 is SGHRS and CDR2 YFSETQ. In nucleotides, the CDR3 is TGCGCCAGCAGCTTACAGGGCGGGGGGAATCAGCCCCAGCATTTT. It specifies CASSLQGGGNQPQHF.

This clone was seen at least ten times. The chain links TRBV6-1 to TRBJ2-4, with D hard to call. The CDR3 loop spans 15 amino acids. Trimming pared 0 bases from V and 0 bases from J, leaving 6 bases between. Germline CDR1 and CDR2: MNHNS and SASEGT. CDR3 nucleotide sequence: TGTGCCAGCAGTGAAGCCAACATAGCCAAAAACATTCAGTACTTC. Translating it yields CASSEANIAKNIQYF.

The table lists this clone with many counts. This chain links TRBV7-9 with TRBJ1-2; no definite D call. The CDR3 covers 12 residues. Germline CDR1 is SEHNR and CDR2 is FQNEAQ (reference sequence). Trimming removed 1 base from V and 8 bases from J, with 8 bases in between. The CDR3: CASSLGQWGYTF. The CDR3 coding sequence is TGTGCCAGCAGCTTAGGACAATGGGGCTACACCTTC.

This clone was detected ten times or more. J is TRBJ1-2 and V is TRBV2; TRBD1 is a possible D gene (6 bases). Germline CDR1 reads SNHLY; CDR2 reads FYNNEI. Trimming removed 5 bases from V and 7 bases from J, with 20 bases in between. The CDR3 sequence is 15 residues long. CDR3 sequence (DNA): TGTGCCAGCAGTTCTTCCCTGAGGACAGCTCTTGGCTACACCTTC. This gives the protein CASSSSLRTALGYTF. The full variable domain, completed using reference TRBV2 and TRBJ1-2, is EPEVTQTPSHQVTQMGQEVILRCVPISNHLYFYWYRQILGQKVEFLVSFYNNEISEKSEIFDDQFSVERPDGSNFTLKIRSTKLEDSAMYFCASSSSLRTALGYTFGSGTRLTVV.

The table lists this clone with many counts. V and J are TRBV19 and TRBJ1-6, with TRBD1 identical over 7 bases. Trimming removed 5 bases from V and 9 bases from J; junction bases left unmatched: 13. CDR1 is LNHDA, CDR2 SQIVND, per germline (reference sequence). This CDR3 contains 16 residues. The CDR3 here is CASSARRGARASPLHF. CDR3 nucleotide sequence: TGTGCCAGTAGTGCACGCAGGGGGGCGCGTGCTTCACCCCTCCACTTT.

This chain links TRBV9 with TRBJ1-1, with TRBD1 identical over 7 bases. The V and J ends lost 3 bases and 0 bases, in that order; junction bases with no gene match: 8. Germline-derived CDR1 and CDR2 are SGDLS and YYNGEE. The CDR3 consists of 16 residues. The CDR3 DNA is TGTGCCAGCAGCGGACGGACAGGACGCATGAACACTGAAGCTTTCTTT. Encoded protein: CASSGRTGRMNTEAFF.

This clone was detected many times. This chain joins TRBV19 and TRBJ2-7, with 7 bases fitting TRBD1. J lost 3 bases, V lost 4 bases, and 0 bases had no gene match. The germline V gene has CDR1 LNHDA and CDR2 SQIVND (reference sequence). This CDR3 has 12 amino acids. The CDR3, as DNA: TGTGCCAGTAGTACAGGGGGCTACGAGCAGTACTTC. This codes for CASSTGGYEQYF.

This chain's CDR3 is CASSPGAGGKVETQYF. In DNA form, the CDR3 reads TGTGCCAGCTCACCCGGAGCGGGGGGGAAGGTGGAGACCCAGTACTTC. This chain connects TRBV18 to TRBJ2-5; 10 bases align to TRBD2. The germline gives CDR1 KGHSH, CDR2 LQKENI. This CDR3 spans 16 amino acids. After removal of 3 bases from V and 5 bases from J, the junction contained 9 bases not matched to a gene.

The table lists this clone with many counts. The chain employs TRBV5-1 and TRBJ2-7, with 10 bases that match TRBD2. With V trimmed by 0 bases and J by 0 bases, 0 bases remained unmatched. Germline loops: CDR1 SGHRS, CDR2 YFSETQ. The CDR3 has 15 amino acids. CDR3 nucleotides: TGCGCCAGCAGCTTGGTAGCGGGGGGCTCCTACGAGCAGTACTTC. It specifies CASSLVAGGSYEQYF.

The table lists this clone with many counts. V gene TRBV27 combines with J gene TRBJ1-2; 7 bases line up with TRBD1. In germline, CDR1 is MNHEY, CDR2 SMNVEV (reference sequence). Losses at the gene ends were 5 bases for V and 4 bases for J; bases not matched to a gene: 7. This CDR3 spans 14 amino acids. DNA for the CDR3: TGTGCCAGCAGTCCCCTTAGGGACAGCTATGGCTACACCTTC. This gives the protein CASSPLRDSYGYTF.

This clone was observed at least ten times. The CDR3 here is CASSYSPGLGGYTF. In DNA form, the CDR3 reads TGTGCCAGCAGTTACTCGCCAGGGTTAGGTGGCTACACCTTC. V usage is TRBV6-5 and J usage is TRBJ1-2; tentative D call: TRBD1 (5 bases). Per germline, CDR1 MNHEY and CDR2 SVGAGI. The length of the CDR3 is 14 residues. Trimming removed 0 bases from V and 7 bases from J, with 12 bases in between.

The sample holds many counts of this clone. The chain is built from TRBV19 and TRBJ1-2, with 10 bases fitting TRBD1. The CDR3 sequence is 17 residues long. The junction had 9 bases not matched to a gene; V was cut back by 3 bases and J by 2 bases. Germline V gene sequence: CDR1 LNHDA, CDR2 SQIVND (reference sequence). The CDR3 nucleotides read TGTGCCAGTAGTATGGAGACAGGGGGCTATGGGAACTATGGCTACACCTTC. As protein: CASSMETGGYGNYGYTF.

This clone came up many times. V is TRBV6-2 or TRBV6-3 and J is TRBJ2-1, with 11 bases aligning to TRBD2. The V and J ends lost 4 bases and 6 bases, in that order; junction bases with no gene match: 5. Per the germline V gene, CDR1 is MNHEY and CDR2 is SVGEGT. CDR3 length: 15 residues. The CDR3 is CASSSTSGGFNEQFF. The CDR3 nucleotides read TGTGCCAGCAGTTCCACTAGCGGGGGTTTCAATGAGCAGTTCTTC.

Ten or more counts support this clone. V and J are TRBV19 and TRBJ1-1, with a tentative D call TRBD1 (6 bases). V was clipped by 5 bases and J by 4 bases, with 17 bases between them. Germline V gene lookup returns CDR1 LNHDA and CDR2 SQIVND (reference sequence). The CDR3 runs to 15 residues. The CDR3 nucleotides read TGTGCCAGTAGTGTTTACAGGGTCAGGGGCACTGAAGCTTTCTTT. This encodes CASSVYRVRGTEAFF.

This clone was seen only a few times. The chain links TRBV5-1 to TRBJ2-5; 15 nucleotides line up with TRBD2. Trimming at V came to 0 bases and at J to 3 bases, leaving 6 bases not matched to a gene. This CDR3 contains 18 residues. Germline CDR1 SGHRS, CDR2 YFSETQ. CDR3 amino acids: CASSLGGLAGGTKETQYF. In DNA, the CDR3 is TGCGCCAGCAGCTTGGGGGGACTAGCGGGAGGAACCAAAGAGACCCAGTACTTC.